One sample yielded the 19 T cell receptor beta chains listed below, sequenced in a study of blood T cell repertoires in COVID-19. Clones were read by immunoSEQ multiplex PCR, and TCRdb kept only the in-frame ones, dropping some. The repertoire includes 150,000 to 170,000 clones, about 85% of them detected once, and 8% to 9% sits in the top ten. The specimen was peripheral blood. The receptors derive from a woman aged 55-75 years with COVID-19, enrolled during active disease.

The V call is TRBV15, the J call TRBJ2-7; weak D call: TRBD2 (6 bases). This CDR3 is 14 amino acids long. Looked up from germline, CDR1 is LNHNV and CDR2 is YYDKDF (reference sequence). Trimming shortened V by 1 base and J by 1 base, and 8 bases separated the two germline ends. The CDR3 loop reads CATSRGDWSYEQYF. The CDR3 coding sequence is TGTGCCACCAGCAGAGGGGACTGGTCCTACGAGCAGTACTTC.

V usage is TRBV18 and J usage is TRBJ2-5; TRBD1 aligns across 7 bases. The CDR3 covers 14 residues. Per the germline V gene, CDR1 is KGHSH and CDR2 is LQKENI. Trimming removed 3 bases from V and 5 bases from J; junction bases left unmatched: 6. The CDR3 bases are TGTGCCAGCTCACCTGGACAGGTCGGGGAGACCCAGTACTTC. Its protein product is CASSPGQVGETQYF. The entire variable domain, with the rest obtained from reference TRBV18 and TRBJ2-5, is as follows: NAGVMQNPRHLVRRRGQEARLRCSPMKGHSHVYWYRQLPEEGLKFMVYLQKENIIDESGMPKERFSAEFPKEGPSILRIQQVVRGDSAAYFCASSPGQVGETQYFGPGTRLLVL.

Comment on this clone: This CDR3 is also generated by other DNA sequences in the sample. The chain's CDR3 is CASSFGGNEQFF. The CDR3 nucleotides read TGTGCCAGCAGTTTCGGAGGCAATGAGCAGTTCTTC. The chain is built from TRBV12-3 or TRBV12-4 and TRBJ2-1; D may be TRBD2 (5 bases). The germline V and J ends were trimmed by 3 bases and 6 bases, with 6 bases remaining between them. The CDR3 contains 12 residues.

CDR3 sequence reads: CASSFRGAGSGNTIYF. In nucleotides, the CDR3 is TGTGCCAGCAGCTTCCGAGGAGCGGGGTCTGGAAACACCATATATTTT. The gene calls are TRBV5-6 and TRBJ1-3; D is unclear. The CDR3 covers 16 residues. V lost 2 bases to trimming and J lost 1 base, with 13 bases between them. The germline gives CDR1 SGHDT, CDR2 YYEEEE.

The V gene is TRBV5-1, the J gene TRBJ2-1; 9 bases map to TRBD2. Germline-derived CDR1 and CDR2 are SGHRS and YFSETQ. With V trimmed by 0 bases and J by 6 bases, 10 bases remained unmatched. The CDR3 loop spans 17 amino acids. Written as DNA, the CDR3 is TGCGCCAGCAGCTTGGTGTCACGCGGGAGGGCCCTCAATGAGCAGTTCTTC. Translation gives CASSLVSRGRALNEQFF.

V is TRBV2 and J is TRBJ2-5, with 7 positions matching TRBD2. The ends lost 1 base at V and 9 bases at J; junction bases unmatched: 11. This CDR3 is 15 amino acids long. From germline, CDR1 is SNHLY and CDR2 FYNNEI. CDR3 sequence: CASSEGEGGSKAQYF. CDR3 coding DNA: TGTGCCAGCAGTGAAGGGGAGGGCGGGAGCAAGGCCCAGTACTTC.

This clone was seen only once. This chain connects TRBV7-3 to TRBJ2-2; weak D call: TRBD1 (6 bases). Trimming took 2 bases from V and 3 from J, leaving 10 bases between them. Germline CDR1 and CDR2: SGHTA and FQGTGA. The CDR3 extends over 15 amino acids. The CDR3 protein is CASSLGQIHTGELFF. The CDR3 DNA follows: TGTGCCAGCAGCTTAGGACAGATTCACACCGGGGAGCTGTTTTTT.

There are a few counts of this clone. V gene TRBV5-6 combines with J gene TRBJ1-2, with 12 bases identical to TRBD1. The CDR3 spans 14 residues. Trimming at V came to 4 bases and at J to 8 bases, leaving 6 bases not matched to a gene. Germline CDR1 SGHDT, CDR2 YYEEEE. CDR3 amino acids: CASSGDRGPYGYTF. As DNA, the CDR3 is TGTGCCAGCAGCGGGGACAGGGGGCCGTACGGCTACACCTTC.

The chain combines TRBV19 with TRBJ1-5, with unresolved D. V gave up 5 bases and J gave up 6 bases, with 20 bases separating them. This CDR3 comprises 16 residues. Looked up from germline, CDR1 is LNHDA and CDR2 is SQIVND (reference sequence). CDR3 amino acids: CASSPMVGDGGQPQHF. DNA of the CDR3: TGTGCCAGTAGTCCTATGGTTGGAGACGGAGGTCAGCCCCAGCATTTT.

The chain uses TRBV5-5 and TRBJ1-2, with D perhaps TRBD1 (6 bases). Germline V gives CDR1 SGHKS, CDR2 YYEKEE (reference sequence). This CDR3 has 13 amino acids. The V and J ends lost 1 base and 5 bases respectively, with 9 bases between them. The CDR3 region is CASSLRQGYGYTF. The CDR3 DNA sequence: TGTGCCAGCAGCTTGCGGCAGGGGTATGGCTACACCTTC.

The CDR3 DNA is TGTGCCAGCAGTGGAGGCGGGAATTCACCCCTCCACTTT. It encodes CASSGGGNSPLHF. J is TRBJ1-6 and V is TRBV25-1, with D unclear. This CDR3 spans 13 amino acids. CDR1 and CDR2 from the germline V gene are MGHDK and SYGVNS. V lost 4 bases to trimming and J lost 7 bases, with 8 bases between them.

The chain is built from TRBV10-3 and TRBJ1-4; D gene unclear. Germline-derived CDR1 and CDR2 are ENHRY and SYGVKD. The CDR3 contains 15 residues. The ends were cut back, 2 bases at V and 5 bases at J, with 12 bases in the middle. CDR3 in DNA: TGTGCCATCAGTGAGGGTGTGGCCAGGAATGAAAAACTGTTTTTT. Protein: CAISEGVARNEKLFF.

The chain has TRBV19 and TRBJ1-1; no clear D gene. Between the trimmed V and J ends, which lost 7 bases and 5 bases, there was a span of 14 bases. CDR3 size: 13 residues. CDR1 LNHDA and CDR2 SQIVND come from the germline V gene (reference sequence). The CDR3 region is CASTPRSGTEAFF. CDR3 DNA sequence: TGTGCCAGTACCCCCAGGTCGGGGACTGAAGCTTTCTTT.

In DNA form, the CDR3 reads TGTGCCTGGAGCCACCAGGGGAGCACTGAAGCTTTCTTT. Encoded protein: CAWSHQGSTEAFF. V and J are TRBV30 and TRBJ1-1; TRBD1 might be the D (6 bases). The V end lost 3 bases, the J end lost 4 bases, and 12 bases lay between the germline ends. Germline V gives CDR1 GTSNPN, CDR2 SVGIG (reference sequence). The CDR3 runs 13 residues.

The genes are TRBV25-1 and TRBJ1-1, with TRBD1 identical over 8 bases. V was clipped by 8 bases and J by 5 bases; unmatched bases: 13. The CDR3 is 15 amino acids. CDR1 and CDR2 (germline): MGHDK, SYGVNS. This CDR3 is CASARNGRGRTEAFF. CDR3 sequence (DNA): TGTGCCAGCGCGCGAAACGGCAGGGGGCGGACTGAAGCTTTCTTT.

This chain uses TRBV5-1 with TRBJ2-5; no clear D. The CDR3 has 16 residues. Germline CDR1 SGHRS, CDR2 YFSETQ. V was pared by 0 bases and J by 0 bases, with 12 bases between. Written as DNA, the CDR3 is TGCGCCAGCAGCTTGGCTCCTCAGGCGTACCAAGAGACCCAGTACTTC. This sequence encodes CASSLAPQAYQETQYF. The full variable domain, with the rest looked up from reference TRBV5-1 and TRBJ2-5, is KAGVTQTPRYLIKTRGQQVTLSCSPISGHRSVSWYQQTPGQGLQFLFEYFSETQRNKGNFPGRFSGRQFSNSRSEMNVSTLELGDSALYLCASSLAPQAYQETQYFGPGTRLLVL.

The CDR3 loop is CATTRRGVSEAFF. The CDR3 DNA sequence: TGTGCCACCACACGACGGGGGGTAAGTGAAGCTTTCTTT. The V gene is TRBV15, the J gene TRBJ1-1; the D gene is possibly TRBD1 (5 bases). Germline CDR1 is LNHNV and CDR2 is YYDKDF (reference sequence). V lost 7 bases to trimming and J lost 7 bases, with 16 bases between them. There are 13 residues in the CDR3.

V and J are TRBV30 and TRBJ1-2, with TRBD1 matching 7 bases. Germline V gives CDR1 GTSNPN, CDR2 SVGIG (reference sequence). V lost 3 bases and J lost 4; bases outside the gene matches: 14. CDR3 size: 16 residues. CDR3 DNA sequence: TGTGCCTGGAGGCGATCTCCCGAGGGGGCCCGCTATGGCTACACCTTC. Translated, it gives CAWRRSPEGARYGYTF.

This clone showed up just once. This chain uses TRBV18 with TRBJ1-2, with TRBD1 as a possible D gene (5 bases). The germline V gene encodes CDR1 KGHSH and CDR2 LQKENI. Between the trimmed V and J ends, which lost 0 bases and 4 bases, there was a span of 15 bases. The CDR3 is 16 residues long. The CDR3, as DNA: TGTGCCAGCTCACCACCTCTAGGAACAGGCTTCTATGGCTACACCTTC. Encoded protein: CASSPPLGTGFYGYTF.